This T cell receptor beta chain was obtained from a study of response to subunit inactivated influenza vaccine. Study-level findings and limits: The study's authors posited that every seasonal influenza vaccination enlists few new T cells.

The CDR3 runs 17 residues. The ends lost 3 bases at V and 5 bases at J; junction bases unmatched: 12. CDR1 is SGHKS, CDR2 YYEKEE, per germline (reference sequence). On this clonotype itself: As yet, its antigen is unknown.

TCRdb re-analysed the RT-PCR reads in MiXCR, keeping a single row per CDR3 protein. In the table there are roughly 700,000 distinct CDR3 sequences, about 15% of which are singletons. The chain uses TRBV5-5 and TRBJ2-5, with 11 bases matching TRBD1. The sample was PBMCs from blood, taken around two weeks before vaccination. The TCR originated in a man aged 45-65 years who received an inactivated influenza vaccine. CDR3 amino acids: CASSSTPDRGLWETQYF. In nucleotides, the CDR3 is TGTGCCAGCAGCTCAACCCCGGACAGGGGGCTCTGGGAGACCCAGTACTTC.